The clone carrying this TCR beta chain was observed a handful of times. Its antigen is currently unknown. This entry is derived from a study of beta chain features in type 1 diabetes. Germline V gene sequence: CDR1 MNHEY, CDR2 SVGAGI. V lost 2 bases and J lost 11, with 12 bases in between. This CDR3 region has 12 residues. Points from the study as a whole: No resolution was reached here on whether HLA type influences TCRB rearrangement. In every one of the four CD4+ subsets, TCRB CDR3s were moderately but significantly shorter in Type 1 diabetes patients.

Sequencing targeted expressed TCRB transcripts, as all isolated RNA had been reverse transcribed. Sequencing was performed with immunoSEQ multiplex PCR; in TCRdb, only in-frame clones are kept and a portion is missing. The sample holds 600,000 to 750,000 clones, around 11% seen once. The receptor comes from a man younger than 45 with type 1 diabetes. The chain joins TRBV6-5 to TRBJ1-1, with TRBD1 as a possible D gene (5 bases). Sequenced: naive CD4+ T cells from blood. In DNA form, the CDR3 reads TGTGCCAGCAGTTACCCCCAGGGAGGGGCTTTCTTT. It yields the protein CASSYPQGGAFF.